The clone carrying this T cell receptor (beta chain) was found a few times. This record comes from a study of cytomegalovirus exposure and HLA in healthy donors. 13 Jbeta primers and 60 Vbeta primers were used for the PCR. Clones were sequenced by immunoSEQ multiplex PCR, and TCRdb holds only the in-frame ones, with some missing. The repertoire includes 150,000 to 200,000 clones, 62% of them detected once, and over 2.5% sits in the top ten. There are 15 residues in the CDR3. CDR1 and CDR2 from the germline V gene are MNHEY and SVGAGI. Trimming left V 0 bases short and J 7 bases short, with 15 bases between.

This TCR came from a man aged 35-49 years in good health and CMV-seronegative. V gene TRBV6-5 combines with J gene TRBJ1-1; D gene uncertain. Input material: PBMCs. CDR3 in amino acids: CASSYSRQSRSEAFF. The CDR3 DNA follows: TGTGCCAGCAGTTACTCGAGGCAGAGCCGGAGTGAAGCTTTCTTT.